This T cell receptor beta chain was observed in a study of Graves' ophthalmopathy and Graves' hyperthyroidism (dated by TCRdb to between 2017 and 2018). At the level of the whole study: Peripheral blood was collected at initial diagnosis, prior to any treatment. T-cell repertoires of thyroid tissue and blood were compared in more than 5 hyperthyroidism patients. To explore V-J signatures distinguishing ophthalmopathy from hyperthyroidism, a discovery set of roughly 98 patients (about 43 ophthalmopathy, roughly 56 stable hyperthyroidism) was enrolled. Once sampling was done, hyperthyroidism patients were given methimazole at a starting dose of 30 mg daily, while ophthalmopathy patients were given high-dose intravenous methylprednisolone. The study used TCR beta repertoire signatures to distinguish Graves' ophthalmopathy from Graves' hyperthyroidism and to predict progression to ophthalmopathy. An independent validation cohort comprised some 19 hyperthyroidism patients and over 15 patients who later progressed from hyperthyroidism to ophthalmopathy. For training and testing, the 100 or so patients in the discovery cohort were randomly divided in a 7:3 ratio. In total, 135 blood samples were TCR-sequenced: approximately 40 ophthalmopathy, 80 or so hyperthyroidism and approximately 17 hyperthyroidism-to-ophthalmopathy patients.

TCR beta CDR3 regions were amplified from RNA transcripts for repertoire sequencing. HTBI primers and the Qiagen OneStep RT-PCR kit were used in a first-round RT-PCR, which was followed by a second-round multiplex PCR, size selection and purification. The libraries underwent paired-end sequencing with 100 bp reads on an Illumina HiSeq2000. The source study handled its data this way. SOAPnuke was used to process the reads, throwing out any read that had adapters, had uncalled bases, had a mean Phred below 15, or lacked an exact constant-primer or identifier match. High-quality paired reads were merged with COPE v1.2.5. Each unique nucleotide sequence was treated as a clonotype, and MiTCR v1.1 was used to align the clonotypes to the IMGT TRB V, D and J references. Only V-J combinations with frequency above 0.0001 were analysed, covering approximately 99% of repertoires. For each V-J combination, a TCR clonal expansion and chaos score was defined as the ratio of F50 clonal expansion to chaos observed in the TCRdist matrix. Welch's t-statistics and random forest were used to narrow the features down to 10 to 15 V-J combinations, which were then fed into a naive Bayes classifier. The Morisita-Horn index was used to measure how similar the thyroid and blood repertoires were. TCRdb redid the processing of the public reads, applying fastp at Q25 and MiXCR, and retained in-frame beta chains. For every CDR3 protein sequence, its rows merge into one entry that carries the most common genes and DNA. TCRdb, not the authors, supplied the V and J calls. The sample table records about 390,000 distinct CDR3 sequences; 15% to 17% of these occur just once. The ten largest account for roughly 7% of the sample.

The investigation overall reported the following: Among expanded thyroid clonotypes with frequency above 0.001, most also showed up in blood, which suggests that blood repertoires may reflect the thyroid immune response. In cross-validation, the 13-signature model distinguished ophthalmopathy from stable hyperthyroidism with about 88% sensitivity and around 81% specificity, and in the test set the corresponding values were roughly 80% and 76%. No statistical method was used to set the sample size in advance, and the investigators knew which group each participant was assigned to. In validation, the model predicted ophthalmopathy progression with about 70% sensitivity and approximately 72% specificity; about a dozen predicted patients were CT-confirmed with GO in a median of around 6 months.

Hyperthyroidism was considered stable if no progression to ophthalmopathy occurred within 18 months of follow-up. The hyperthyroidism patients were 18 to 65 years old and newly diagnosed, with a disease duration of less than 2 months. Patients were excluded if they had other autoimmune diseases, uncontrolled infections, pregnancy or lactation. Clinical symptoms, serum thyroxine, TRAb, thyroid ultrasound and orbital computed tomography formed the basis of the diagnosis. PBMCs were isolated from about 10 ml of fresh peripheral blood by Ficoll-Paque density gradient centrifugation. Total RNA was extracted with Trizol reagent and quality-checked on an Agilent 2100 Bioanalyzer. The germline V gene supplies CDR1 MNHEY and CDR2 SVGAGI. The germline ends are 11 bases apart after V is trimmed by 8 bases and J by 1 base. The CDR3 sequence holds 13 residues, the cysteine and phenylalanine included. Solely the CDR3 DNA is kept, with 39 bases framed from the first base.

The count of this clonotype is one. What antigen it recognizes has not been identified. No clone much larger than this one lies a single base away; base qualities are absent. A solitary read yields weak support. Here the chain combines TRBV6-5 and TRBJ2-5; a weak D assignment points to TRBD2 (5 bases agree). The clonotype originates from a woman aged 18-35 years with stable Graves' hyperthyroidism. Donor details come from another sample of the same person, matched by shared clones. Material: peripheral blood. The bases read TGTGCCAGCGTTCCTCGGGGCCAAGAGACCCAGTACTTC. Translation gives CASVPRGQETQYF.